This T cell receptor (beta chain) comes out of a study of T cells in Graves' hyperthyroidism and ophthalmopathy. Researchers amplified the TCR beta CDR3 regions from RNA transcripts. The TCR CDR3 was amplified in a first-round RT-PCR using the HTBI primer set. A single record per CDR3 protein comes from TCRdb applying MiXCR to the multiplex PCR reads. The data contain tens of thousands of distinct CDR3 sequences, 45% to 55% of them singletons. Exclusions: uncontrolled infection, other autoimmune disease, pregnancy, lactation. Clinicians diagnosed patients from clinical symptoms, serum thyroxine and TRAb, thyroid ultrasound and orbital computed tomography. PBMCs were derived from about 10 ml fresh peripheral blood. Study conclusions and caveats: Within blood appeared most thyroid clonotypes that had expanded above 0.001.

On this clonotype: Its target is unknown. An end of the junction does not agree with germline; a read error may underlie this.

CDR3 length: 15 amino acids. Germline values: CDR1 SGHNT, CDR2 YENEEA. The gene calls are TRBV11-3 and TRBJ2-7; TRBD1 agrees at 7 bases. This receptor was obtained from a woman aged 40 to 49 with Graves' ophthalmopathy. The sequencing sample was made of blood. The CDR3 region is CACSLRVRGSYEQYF. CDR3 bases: TGTGCCTGCAGCTTAAGGGTCAGGGGGTCCTACGAGCAGTACTTC.